This entry concerns a single TCR beta chain. As yet, its antigen is unknown. Treatment described: approximately 18 received Ad26.COV2.S at low or high dose, single or two shots; 5 received placebo; per-sample allocation not given. Collection of samples fell on day 63 after the first vaccine or placebo injection. Expressing Wuhan-strain SARS-CoV-2 spike, an Ad26 vector served as the vaccine. Here immunoSEQ multiplex PCR was the method, and the copy in TCRdb shows in-frame clones only, minus some. Of 300,000 to 350,000 clones listed, roughly nine tenths were seen once; the top ten hold 5.5%. The data derive from a study of Ad26.COV2.S vaccination and SARS-CoV-2 variants. About the study: Donor got 5x10^10 or 1x10^11 viral particles of Ad26.COV2.S.

Study conclusions and caveats: It was reported that spike-specific CD8+ and CD4+ T cell responses were substantially broad after vaccination. Placebo recipients and vaccine recipients were similar in non-spike TCR breadth.

This specimen was peripheral blood, taken in a trial of Ad26.COV2.S vaccine versus placebo. The receptor was derived from a person aged 18-65 years who received the Ad26.COV2.S COVID-19 vaccine or a placebo.

The CDR3 loop reads CATTPVGGGPSDTQYF. CDR3 nucleotides: TGTGCCACCACCCCGGTCGGGGGAGGGCCATCAGATACGCAGTATTTT. The V and J genes are TRBV15 and TRBJ2-3; 7 bases are shared with TRBD2. Trimming cost V 7 bases and J 4 bases; bases outside gene matches: 14. CDR1 LNHNV and CDR2 YYDKDF come from the germline V gene (reference sequence). The CDR3 covers 16 residues.